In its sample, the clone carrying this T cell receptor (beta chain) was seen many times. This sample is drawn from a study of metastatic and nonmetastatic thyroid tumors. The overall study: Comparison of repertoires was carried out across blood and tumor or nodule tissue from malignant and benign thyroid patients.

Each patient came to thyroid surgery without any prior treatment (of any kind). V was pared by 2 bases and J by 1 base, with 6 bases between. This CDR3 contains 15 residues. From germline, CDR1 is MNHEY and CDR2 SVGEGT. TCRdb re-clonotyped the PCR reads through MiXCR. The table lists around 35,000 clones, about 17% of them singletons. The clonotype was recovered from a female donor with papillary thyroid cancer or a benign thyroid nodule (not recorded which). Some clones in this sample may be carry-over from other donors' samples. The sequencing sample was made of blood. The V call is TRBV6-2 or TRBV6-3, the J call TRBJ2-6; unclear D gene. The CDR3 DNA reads TGTGCCAGCAGTTACCGGTTATCTGGGGCCAACGTCCTGACTTTC. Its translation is CASSYRLSGANVLTF.